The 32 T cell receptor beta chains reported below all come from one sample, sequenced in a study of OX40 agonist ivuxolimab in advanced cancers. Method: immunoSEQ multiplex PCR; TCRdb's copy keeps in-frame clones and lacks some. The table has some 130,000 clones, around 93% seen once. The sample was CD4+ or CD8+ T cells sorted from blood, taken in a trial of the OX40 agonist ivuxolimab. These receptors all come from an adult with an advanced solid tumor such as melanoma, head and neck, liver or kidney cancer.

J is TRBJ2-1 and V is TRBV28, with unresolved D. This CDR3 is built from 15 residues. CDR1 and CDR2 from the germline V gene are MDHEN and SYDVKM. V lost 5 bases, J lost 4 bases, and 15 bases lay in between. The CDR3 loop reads CASSHRLPGYNEQFF. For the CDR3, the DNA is TGTGCCAGCAGTCACCGGCTACCCGGATACAATGAGCAGTTCTTC.

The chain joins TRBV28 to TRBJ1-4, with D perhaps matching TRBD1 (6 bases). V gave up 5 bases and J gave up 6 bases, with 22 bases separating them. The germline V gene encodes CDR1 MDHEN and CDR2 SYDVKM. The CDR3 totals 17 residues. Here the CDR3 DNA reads TGTGCCAGCAGTCCCCACCCCCGGCAGGGGAATTATGAAAAACTGTTTTTT. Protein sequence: CASSPHPRQGNYEKLFF.

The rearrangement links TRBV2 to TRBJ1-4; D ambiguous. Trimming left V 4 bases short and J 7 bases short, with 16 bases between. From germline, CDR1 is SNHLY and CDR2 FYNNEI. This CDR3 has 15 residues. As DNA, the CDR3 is TGTGCCAGCAGTGGATCGACAAATCGGGGTGAAAAACTGTTTTTT. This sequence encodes CASSGSTNRGEKLFF.

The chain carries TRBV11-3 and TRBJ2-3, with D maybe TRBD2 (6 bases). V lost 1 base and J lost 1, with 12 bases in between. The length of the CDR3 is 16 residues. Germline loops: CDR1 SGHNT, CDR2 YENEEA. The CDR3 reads CASSLAGVLGTDTQYF. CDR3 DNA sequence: TGTGCCAGCAGCTTAGCGGGAGTACTTGGCACAGATACGCAGTATTTT.

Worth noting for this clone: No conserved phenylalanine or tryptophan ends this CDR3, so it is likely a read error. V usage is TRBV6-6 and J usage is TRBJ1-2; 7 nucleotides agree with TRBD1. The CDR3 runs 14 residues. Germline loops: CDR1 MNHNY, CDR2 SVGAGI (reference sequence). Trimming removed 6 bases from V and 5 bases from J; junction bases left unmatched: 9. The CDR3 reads CASRYTGDLYGYTL. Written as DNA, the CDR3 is TGTGCCAGCAGGTACACAGGGGATCTGTATGGCTACACCCTC.

DNA for the CDR3: TGCAGCGTTGGAGATGACAGGGCGGGCGAGCAGTACTTC. Encoded protein: CSVGDDRAGEQYF. This chain joins TRBV29-1 and TRBJ2-7; 7 bases line up with TRBD1. The CDR3 length is 13 residues. The germline V gene has CDR1 SQVTM and CDR2 ANQGSEA. Trimming took 4 bases from V and 6 from J; bases not matched to a gene: 9.

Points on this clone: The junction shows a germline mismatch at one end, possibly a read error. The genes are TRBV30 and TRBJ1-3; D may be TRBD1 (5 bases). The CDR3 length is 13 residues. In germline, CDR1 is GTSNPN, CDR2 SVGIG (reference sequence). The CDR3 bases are TGTGCCTGGTCGTGGGGGTCTGAAAACACCATATATTTT. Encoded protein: CAWSWGSENTIYF.

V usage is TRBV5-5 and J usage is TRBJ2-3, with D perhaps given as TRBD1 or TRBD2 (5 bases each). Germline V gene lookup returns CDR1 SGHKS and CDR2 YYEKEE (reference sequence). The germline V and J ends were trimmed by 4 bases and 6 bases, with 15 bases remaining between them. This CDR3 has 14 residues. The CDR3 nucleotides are TGTGCCAGCAGCCGGGGCTGGGCCTCGGATACGCAGTATTTT. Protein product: CASSRGWASDTQYF. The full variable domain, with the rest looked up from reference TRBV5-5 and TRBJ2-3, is DAGVTQSPTHLIKTRGQQVTLRCSPISGHKSVSWYQQVLGQGPQFIFQYYEKEERGRGNFPDRFSARQFPNYSSELNVNALLLGDSALYLCASSRGWASDTQYFGPGTRLTVL.

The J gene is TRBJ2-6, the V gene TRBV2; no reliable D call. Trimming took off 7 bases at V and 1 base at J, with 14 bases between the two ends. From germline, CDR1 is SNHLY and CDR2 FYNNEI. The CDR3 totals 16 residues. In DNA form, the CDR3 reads TGTGCCAGCATCAGCAGGTTTTCATCTGGGGCCAACGTCCTGACTTTC. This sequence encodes CASISRFSSGANVLTF.

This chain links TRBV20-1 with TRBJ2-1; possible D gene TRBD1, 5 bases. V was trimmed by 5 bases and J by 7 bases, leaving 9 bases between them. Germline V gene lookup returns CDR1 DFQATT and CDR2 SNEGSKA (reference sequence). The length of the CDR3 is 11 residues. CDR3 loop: CSAPRVNEQFF. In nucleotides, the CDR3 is TGCAGTGCTCCCAGGGTAAATGAGCAGTTCTTC.

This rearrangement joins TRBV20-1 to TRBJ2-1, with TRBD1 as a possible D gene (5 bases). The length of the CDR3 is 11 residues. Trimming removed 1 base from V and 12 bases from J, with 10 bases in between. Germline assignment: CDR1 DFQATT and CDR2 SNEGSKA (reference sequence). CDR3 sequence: CSARVRVGQFF. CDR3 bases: TGCAGTGCTAGAGTCAGGGTTGGGCAGTTCTTC.

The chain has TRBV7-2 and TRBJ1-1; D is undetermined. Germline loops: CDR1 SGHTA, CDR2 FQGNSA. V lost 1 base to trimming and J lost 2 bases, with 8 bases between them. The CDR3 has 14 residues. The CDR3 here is CASSLVADNTEAFF. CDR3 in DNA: TGTGCCAGCAGCTTAGTGGCCGATAACACTGAAGCTTTCTTT.

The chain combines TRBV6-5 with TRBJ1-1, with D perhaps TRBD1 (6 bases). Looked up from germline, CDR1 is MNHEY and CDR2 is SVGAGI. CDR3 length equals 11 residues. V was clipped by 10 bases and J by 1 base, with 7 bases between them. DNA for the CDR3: TGTGCCACGGGGGCGAACACTGAAGCTTTCTTT. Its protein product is CATGANTEAFF.

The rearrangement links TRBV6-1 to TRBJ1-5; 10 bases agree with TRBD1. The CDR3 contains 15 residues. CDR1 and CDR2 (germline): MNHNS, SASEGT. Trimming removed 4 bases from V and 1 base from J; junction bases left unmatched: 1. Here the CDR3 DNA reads TGTGCCAGCAGTGGGGGACAGGGGAGCAATCAGCCCCAGCATTTT. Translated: CASSGGQGSNQPQHF.

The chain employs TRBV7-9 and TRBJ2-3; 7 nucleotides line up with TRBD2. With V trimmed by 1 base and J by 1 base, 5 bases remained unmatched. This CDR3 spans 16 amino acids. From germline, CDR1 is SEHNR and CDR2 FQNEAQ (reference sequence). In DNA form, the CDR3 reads TGTGCCAGCAGCTTAGGGGGACTAAGGGGCACAGATACGCAGTATTTT. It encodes CASSLGGLRGTDTQYF. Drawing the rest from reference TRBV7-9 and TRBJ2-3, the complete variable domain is DTGVSQNPRHKITKRGQNVTFRCDPISEHNRLYWYRQTLGQGPEFLTYFQNEAQLEKSRLLSDRFSAERPKGSFSTLEIQRTEQGDSAMYLCASSLGGLRGTDTQYFGPGTRLTVL.

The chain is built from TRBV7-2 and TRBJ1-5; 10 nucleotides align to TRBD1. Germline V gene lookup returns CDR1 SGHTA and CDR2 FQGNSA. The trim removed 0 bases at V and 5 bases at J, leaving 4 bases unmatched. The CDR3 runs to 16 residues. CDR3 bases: TGTGCCAGCAGCTTAGCGGGAGACAGGGGGCATCAGCCCCAGCATTTT. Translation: CASSLAGDRGHQPQHF.

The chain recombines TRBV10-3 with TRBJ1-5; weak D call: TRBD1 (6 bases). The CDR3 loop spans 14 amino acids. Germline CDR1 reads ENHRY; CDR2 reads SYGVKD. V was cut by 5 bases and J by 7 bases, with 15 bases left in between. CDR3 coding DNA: TGTGCCATCAGTTATACAGGGAAGGGACAGCCCCAGCATTTT. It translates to CAISYTGKGQPQHF.

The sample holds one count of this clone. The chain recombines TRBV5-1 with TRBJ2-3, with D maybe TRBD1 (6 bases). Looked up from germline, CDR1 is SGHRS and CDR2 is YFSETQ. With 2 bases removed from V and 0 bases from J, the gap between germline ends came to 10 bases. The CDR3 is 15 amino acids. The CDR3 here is CASSLSGVSTDTQYF. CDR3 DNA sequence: TGCGCCAGCAGCTTATCAGGGGTTAGCACAGATACGCAGTATTTT.

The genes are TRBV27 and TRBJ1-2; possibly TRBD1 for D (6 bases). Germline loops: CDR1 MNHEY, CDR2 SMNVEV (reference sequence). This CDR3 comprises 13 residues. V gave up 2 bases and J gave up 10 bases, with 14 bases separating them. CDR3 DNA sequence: TGTGCCAGCAGTTTAGCGGACAGACATAACTACACCTTC. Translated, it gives CASSLADRHNYTF.

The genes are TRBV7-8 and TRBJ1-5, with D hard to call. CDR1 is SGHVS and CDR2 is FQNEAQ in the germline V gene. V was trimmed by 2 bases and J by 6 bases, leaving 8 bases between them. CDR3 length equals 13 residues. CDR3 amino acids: CASSLRRVQPQHF. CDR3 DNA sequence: TGTGCCAGCAGCTTAAGAAGGGTTCAGCCCCAGCATTTT.

CDR3 bases: TGTGCCAGCAGCTTGGTAGGGGAATGGGGCGACTCTGGGGCCAACGTCCTGACTTTC. Residues: CASSLVGEWGDSGANVLTF. The V call is TRBV5-6, the J call TRBJ2-6; D may be TRBD1 (5 bases). The germline V gene encodes CDR1 SGHDT and CDR2 YYEEEE. This CDR3 comprises 19 residues. Trimming shortened V by 0 bases and J by 0 bases, and 16 bases separated the two germline ends.

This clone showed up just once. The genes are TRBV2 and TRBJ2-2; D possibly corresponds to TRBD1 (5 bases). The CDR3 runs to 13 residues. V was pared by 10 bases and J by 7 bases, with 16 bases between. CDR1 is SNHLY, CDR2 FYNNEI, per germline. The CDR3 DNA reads TGTGCCACCAGCAACGGACAAATCGGGGAGCTGTTTTTT. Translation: CATSNGQIGELFF. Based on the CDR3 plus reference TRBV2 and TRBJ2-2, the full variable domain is EPEVTQTPSHQVTQMGQEVILRCVPISNHLYFYWYRQILGQKVEFLVSFYNNEISEKSEIFDDQFSVERPDGSNFTLKIRSTKLEDSAMYFCATSNGQIGELFFGEGSRLTVL.

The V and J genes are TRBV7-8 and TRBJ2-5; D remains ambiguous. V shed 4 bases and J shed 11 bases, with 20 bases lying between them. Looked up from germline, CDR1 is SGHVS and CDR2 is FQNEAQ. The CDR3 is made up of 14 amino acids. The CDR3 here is CASSSSGARIEQYF. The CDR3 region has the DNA TGTGCCAGCAGCTCCTCCGGTGCGCGAATTGAGCAGTACTTC. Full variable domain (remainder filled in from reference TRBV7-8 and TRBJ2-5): GAGVSQSPRYKVAKRGQDVALRCDPISGHVSLFWYQQALGQGPEFLTYFQNEAQLDKSGLPSDRFFAERPEGSVSTLKIQRTQQEDSAVYLCASSSSGARIEQYFGPGTRLLVL.

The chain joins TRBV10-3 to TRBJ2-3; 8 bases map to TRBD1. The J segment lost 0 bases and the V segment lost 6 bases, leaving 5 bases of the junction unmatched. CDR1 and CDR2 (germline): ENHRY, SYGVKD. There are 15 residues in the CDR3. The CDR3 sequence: CAIRDRAVSTDTQYF. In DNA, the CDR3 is TGTGCCATCAGGGACAGGGCTGTTAGCACAGATACGCAGTATTTT.

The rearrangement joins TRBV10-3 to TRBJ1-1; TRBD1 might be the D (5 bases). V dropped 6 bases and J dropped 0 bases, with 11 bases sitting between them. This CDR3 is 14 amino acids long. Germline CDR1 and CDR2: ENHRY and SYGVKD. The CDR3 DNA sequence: TGTGCCATCAGCTTGACAGAGATGAACACTGAAGCTTTCTTT. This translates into CAISLTEMNTEAFF.

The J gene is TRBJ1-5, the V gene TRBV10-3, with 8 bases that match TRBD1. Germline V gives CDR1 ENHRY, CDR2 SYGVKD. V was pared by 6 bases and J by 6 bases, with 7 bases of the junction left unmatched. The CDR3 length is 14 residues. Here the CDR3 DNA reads TGTGCCATCAGCGCCCAGGGGGCGAGTCAGCCCCAGCATTTT. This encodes CAISAQGASQPQHF.

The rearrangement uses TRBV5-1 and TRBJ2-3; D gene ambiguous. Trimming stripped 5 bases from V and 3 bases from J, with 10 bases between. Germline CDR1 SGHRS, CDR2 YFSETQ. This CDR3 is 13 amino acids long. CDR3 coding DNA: TGCGCCAGCAGAATTGGACGGACAGATACGCAGTATTTT. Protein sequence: CASRIGRTDTQYF.

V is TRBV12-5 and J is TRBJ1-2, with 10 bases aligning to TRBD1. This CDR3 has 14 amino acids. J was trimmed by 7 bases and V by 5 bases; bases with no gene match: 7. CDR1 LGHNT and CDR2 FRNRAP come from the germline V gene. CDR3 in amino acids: CASGRTGGSGGYTF. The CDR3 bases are TGTGCTAGTGGTCGGACAGGGGGTTCTGGTGGCTACACCTTC. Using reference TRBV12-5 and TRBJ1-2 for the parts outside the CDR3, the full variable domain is DARVTQTPRHKVTEMGQEVTMRCQPILGHNTVFWYRQTMMQGLELLAYFRNRAPLDDSGMPKDRFSAEMPDATLATLKIQPSEPRDSAVYFCASGRTGGSGGYTFGSGTRLTVV.

CDR3 coding DNA: TGTGCCAGTAGTATAGGGGGACAGTGGGCCGGGGAGCTGTTTTTT. Amino acids: CASSIGGQWAGELFF. This sequence joins TRBV19 and TRBJ2-2, with 7 bases identical to TRBD1. V lost 1 base to trimming and J lost 6 bases; unmatched junction nucleotides: 5. In germline, CDR1 is LNHDA, CDR2 SQIVND (reference sequence). CDR3 length equals 15 residues.

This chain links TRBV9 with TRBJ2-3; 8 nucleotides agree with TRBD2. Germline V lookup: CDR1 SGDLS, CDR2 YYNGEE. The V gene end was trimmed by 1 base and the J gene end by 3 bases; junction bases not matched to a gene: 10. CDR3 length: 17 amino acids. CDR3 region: CASSVQRGRWGTDTQYF. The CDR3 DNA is TGTGCCAGCAGCGTACAGCGGGGGAGGTGGGGTACAGATACGCAGTATTTT.

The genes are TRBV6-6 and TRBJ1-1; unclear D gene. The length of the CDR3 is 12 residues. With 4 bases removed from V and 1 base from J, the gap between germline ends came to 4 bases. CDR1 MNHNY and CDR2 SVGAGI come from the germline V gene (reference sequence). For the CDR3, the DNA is TGTGCCAGCAGTTGGAGGAACACTGAAGCTTTCTTT. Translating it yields CASSWRNTEAFF.

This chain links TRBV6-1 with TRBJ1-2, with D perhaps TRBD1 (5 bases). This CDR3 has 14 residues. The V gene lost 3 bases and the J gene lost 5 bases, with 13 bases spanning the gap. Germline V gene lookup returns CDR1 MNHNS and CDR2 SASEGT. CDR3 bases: TGTGCCAGCAGTGAGAAGGAGGGGCGTTATGGCTACACCTTC. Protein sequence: CASSEKEGRYGYTF.